Shown below are 32 T cell receptor beta chains from a single sample sequenced in a study of beta chain features in type 1 diabetes. The investigators reverse transcribed all of the isolated RNA, so they sequenced expressed TCRB transcripts. Assay: immunoSEQ multiplex PCR; the TCRdb copy retains only in-frame clones and omits some. The sample lists around 500,000 clones, about an eighth seen once, with around 0.05% in the top ten. The material sequenced was naive CD4+ T cells from blood. These receptors originate from a woman under 30 in good health.

This chain uses TRBV6-5 with TRBJ2-1; 10 bases agree with TRBD2. Trimming took 6 bases from V and 5 from J; bases not matched to a gene: 7. The germline V gene has CDR1 MNHEY and CDR2 SVGAGI. The CDR3 is 15 amino acids. CDR3 in DNA: TGTGCCAGCAGCCCCAGCGGGGGGGTTGACAATGAGCAGTTCTTC. Translation gives CASSPSGGVDNEQFF.

The table lists this clone with a few counts. This rearrangement joins TRBV5-1 to TRBJ2-3, with 8 bases identical to TRBD2. From germline, CDR1 is SGHRS and CDR2 YFSETQ. Trimming removed 3 bases from V and 6 bases from J; junction bases left unmatched: 6. The CDR3 contains 14 residues. Here the CDR3 reads CASSSGTRGDTQYF. CDR3 nucleotide sequence: TGCGCCAGCAGCTCCGGGACTAGAGGGGATACGCAGTATTTT.

This chain joins TRBV6-4 and TRBJ2-3; 9 bases align to TRBD2. The trim removed 3 bases at V and 6 bases at J, leaving 7 bases unmatched. Looked up from germline, CDR1 is MRHNA and CDR2 is SNTAGT. This CDR3 comprises 15 residues. Written as DNA, the CDR3 is TGTGCCAGCAGTGATGGGAGCGGGGGGCTTGATACGCAGTATTTT. Translated: CASSDGSGGLDTQYF.

This chain connects TRBV2 to TRBJ2-1; perhaps TRBD2 as D (6 bases). The CDR3 totals 15 residues. CDR1 is SNHLY and CDR2 is FYNNEI in the germline V gene. Trimming shortened V by 1 base and J by 5 bases, and 12 bases separated the two germline ends. This chain's CDR3 is CASSEEGLKNNEQFF. In DNA, the CDR3 is TGTGCCAGCAGTGAAGAGGGACTGAAAAACAATGAGCAGTTCTTC.

This clone has only a few counts. The chain carries TRBV9 and TRBJ2-1; D unclear. Germline values: CDR1 SGDLS, CDR2 YYNGEE. This CDR3 region has 15 residues. V dropped 1 base and J dropped 5 bases, with 13 bases sitting between them. The CDR3 sequence: CASSVSARSNNEQFF. The DNA for the CDR3 is TGTGCCAGCAGCGTATCAGCTAGGTCGAACAATGAGCAGTTCTTC.

This clone was detected a few times. V is TRBV7-3 and J is TRBJ1-1, with D maybe TRBD1 (6 bases). The CDR3 spans 12 residues. The germline gives CDR1 SGHTA, CDR2 FQGTGA. V dropped 2 bases and J dropped 11 bases, with 12 bases sitting between them. The CDR3 loop is CASSLDRIVAFF. In DNA, the CDR3 is TGTGCCAGCAGCTTAGACAGGATTGTCGCTTTCTTT.

V is TRBV15 and J is TRBJ2-3; 9 bases match TRBD2. Germline trimming cut 5 bases from V and 1 base from J; bases unmatched to any gene: 13. From germline, CDR1 is LNHNV and CDR2 YYDKDF (reference sequence). CDR3 size: 18 residues. The DNA of the CDR3 is TGTGCCACCAGCCAATCACCGGGACTAGCTCTTGGCACAGATACGCAGTATTTT. It translates to CATSQSPGLALGTDTQYF.

There are a few counts of this clone. The chain has TRBV7-2 and TRBJ2-5; TRBD2 aligns across 13 bases. V shed 5 bases, J shed 11 bases, and the junction held 2 bases outside the gene matches. The CDR3 totals 12 residues. Germline loops: CDR1 SGHTA, CDR2 FQGNSA. The CDR3 DNA reads as TGTGCCAGCAGCGAGGGACTAGCGGGGCAGTACTTC. Encoded protein: CASSEGLAGQYF.

CDR3: CASSLAVGMEEQFF. The CDR3 DNA is TGTGCCAGCAGCTTAGCGGTGGGCATGGAAGAGCAGTTCTTC. J is TRBJ2-1 and V is TRBV7-7; no definite D call. The CDR3 sequence is 14 residues long. Germline CDR1 reads SSHAT; CDR2 reads FNYEAQ (reference sequence). The ends were cut back, 0 bases at V and 10 bases at J, with 13 bases in the middle.

This chain uses TRBV7-2 with TRBJ2-4, with D tentatively TRBD2 (6 bases). V was pared by 5 bases and J by 0 bases, with 14 bases between. This CDR3 region has 16 residues. Germline V gene sequence: CDR1 SGHTA, CDR2 FQGNSA. The CDR3 reads CASSPMGGLAKNIQYF. The CDR3 region has the DNA TGTGCCAGCAGCCCCATGGGGGGTCTAGCCAAAAACATTCAGTACTTC.

This clone was counted only a few times. This chain connects TRBV30 to TRBJ2-1; 12 bases fit TRBD2. Losses at the gene ends were 4 bases for V and 3 bases for J; bases not matched to a gene: 10. From germline, CDR1 is GTSNPN and CDR2 SVGIG (reference sequence). CDR3 size: 17 residues. This chain's CDR3 is CAWTSGRAPYYYNEQFF. The CDR3 DNA sequence: TGTGCCTGGACTAGCGGGAGGGCCCCCTACTACTACAATGAGCAGTTCTTC. The entire variable domain, with the rest obtained from reference TRBV30 and TRBJ2-1, is as follows: SQTIHQWPATLVQPVGSPLSLECTVEGTSNPNLYWYRQAAGRGLQLLFYSVGIGQISSEVPQNLSASRPQDRQFILSSKKLLLSDSGFYLCAWTSGRAPYYYNEQFFGPGTRLTVL.

There are a few counts of this clone. The chain links TRBV7-9 to TRBJ2-1, with D unresolved. Germline V gene data show CDR1 as SEHNR and CDR2 as FQNEAQ (reference sequence). There are 16 residues in the CDR3. Trimming took 2 bases from V and 0 from J, leaving 11 bases between them. CDR3 bases: TGTGCCAGCAGCTTACCATACCAGAGCTCCTACAATGAGCAGTTCTTC. As protein: CASSLPYQSSYNEQFF.

This clone came up many times. This chain connects TRBV29-1 to TRBJ2-7, with D tentatively TRBD1 (6 bases). CDR1 and CDR2 from the germline V gene are SQVTM and ANQGSEA. V lost 5 bases and J 2 bases, leaving 10 bases between the germline ends. This CDR3 spans 12 amino acids. The DNA of the CDR3 is TGCAGCGTTTCGACAGGCGCCTACGAGCAGTACTTC. Amino acids: CSVSTGAYEQYF.

A few counts support this clone. The chain joins TRBV4-3 to TRBJ2-5; possible D gene TRBD1, 6 bases. The V and J ends lost 2 bases and 5 bases respectively, with 12 bases between them. The germline CDR1 and CDR2 sequences are LGHNA and YSLEER. The CDR3 is 14 amino acids. The DNA for the CDR3 is TGCGCCAGCAGCCAACCCACAGGGAGTGAGACCCAGTACTTC. Translated, it gives CASSQPTGSETQYF.

This clone has a handful of counts. The chain has TRBV11-2 and TRBJ2-1; perhaps TRBD1 as D (5 bases). Germline V lookup: CDR1 SGHAT, CDR2 FQNNGV. V shed 4 bases and J shed 3 bases, with 16 bases lying between them. The CDR3 length is 16 residues. The CDR3 spells CASSSEGRGNYNEQFF. CDR3 DNA: TGTGCCAGCAGCTCCGAAGGAAGGGGAAACTACAATGAGCAGTTCTTC.

The chain employs TRBV21-1 and TRBJ2-1; the D call of TRBD1 is as the table states it, not checked on the DNA. TRBV21-1 is a pseudogene. This CDR3 has 16 amino acids. CDR3 sequence reads: CASSKGRGRHGDEQFF. The DNA for the CDR3 is TGTGCCAGCAGCAAAGGAAGGGGAAGGCATGGCGATGAGCAGTTCTTC.

The CDR3 DNA sequence: TGTGCCAGCACGGGACCGGCGACGGGGCATTACGAGCAGTACTTC. It codes for CASTGPATGHYEQYF. The chain links TRBV6-5 to TRBJ2-7, with D perhaps given as TRBD1 or TRBD2 (5 bases each). The germline V gene encodes CDR1 MNHEY and CDR2 SVGAGI. This CDR3 is built from 15 residues. V was clipped by 7 bases and J by 4 bases, with 20 bases between them.

The chain employs TRBV9 and TRBJ2-7; D assignment may be TRBD1 or TRBD2 (6 bases each). The germline V gene has CDR1 SGDLS and CDR2 YYNGEE. CDR3 size: 18 residues. The V end lost 0 bases, the J end lost 6 bases, and 25 bases lay between the germline ends. CDR3 residues: CASSVGGGTTVNRGEQYF. In DNA, the CDR3 is TGTGCCAGCAGCGTAGGAGGCGGGACAACCGTCAATCGTGGCGAGCAGTACTTC.

The chain couples TRBV2 to TRBJ1-1; 10 bases align to TRBD1. CDR3 length: 16 residues. The germline V gene encodes CDR1 SNHLY and CDR2 FYNNEI. With 5 bases clipped from V and 0 bases from J, the junction kept 6 bases outside the gene matches. The CDR3 sequence: CASSLRQGALNTEAFF. Here the CDR3 DNA reads TGTGCCAGCAGTTTAAGACAGGGGGCATTGAACACTGAAGCTTTCTTT.

The chain recombines TRBV21-1 with TRBJ2-1; the tabulated D call, TRBD1, remains unverified against the DNA. TRBV21-1 is reported as a pseudogene. The CDR3 covers 15 residues. The CDR3 loop is CASSKGQGAYNEQFF. The CDR3 coding sequence is TGTGCCAGCAGCAAGGGACAGGGCGCCTACAATGAGCAGTTCTTC.

This clone showed up just a few times. This rearrangement joins TRBV10-3 to TRBJ1-2, with 8 bases identical to TRBD1. Germline V gives CDR1 ENHRY, CDR2 SYGVKD. J was trimmed by 6 bases and V by 3 bases; bases with no gene match: 6. The CDR3 is made up of 14 amino acids. CDR3 protein: CAISDPRQGNGYTF. In DNA, the CDR3 is TGTGCCATCAGTGACCCACGACAGGGGAATGGCTACACCTTC.

This chain connects TRBV19 to TRBJ1-1; 7 positions agree with TRBD1. The germline V gene encodes CDR1 LNHDA and CDR2 SQIVND (reference sequence). The CDR3 runs to 13 residues. The trim removed 7 bases at V and 6 bases at J, leaving 8 bases unmatched. CDR3 sequence: CASTKGTVPEAFF. The CDR3 region has the DNA TGTGCCAGTACCAAGGGGACAGTTCCTGAAGCTTTCTTT.

This clone appeared a few times. The rearrangement links TRBV7-8 to TRBJ2-1; 7 bases line up with TRBD2. This CDR3 has 15 amino acids. In germline, CDR1 is SGHVS, CDR2 FQNEAQ. Unmatched junction bases numbered 8, after V lost 6 bases and J lost 3 bases. This chain's CDR3 is CASRPLAAVYNEQFF. Here the CDR3 DNA reads TGTGCCAGCAGACCCCTAGCGGCCGTCTACAATGAGCAGTTCTTC.

Comments on this clone: One end of the junction varies from germline; a read error may be responsible. The chain carries TRBV29-1 and TRBJ2-3, with 7 bases that match TRBD1. The CDR3 is 15 amino acids. CDR1 and CDR2 (germline): SQVTM, ANQGSEA. CDR3 DNA: TGCAGCATTGATTCAGGGGGTGTCGGCACAGATACGCAGTATTTT. The encoded protein is CSIDSGGVGTDTQYF.

This clone has just a few counts. The rearrangement links TRBV4-3 to TRBJ1-6, with D perhaps matching TRBD1 (6 bases). Germline V lookup: CDR1 LGHNA, CDR2 YSLEER. This CDR3 is 15 amino acids long. Trimming removed 4 bases from V and 3 bases from J, with 10 bases in between. CDR3 in DNA: TGCGCCAGCAGCCGGTGGGGGCTCTATAATTCACCCCTCCACTTT. It encodes CASSRWGLYNSPLHF.

The V and J genes are TRBV29-1 and TRBJ2-1, with D possibly matching TRBD2 (6 bases). V gave up 1 base and J gave up 6 bases, with 10 bases separating them. The germline gives CDR1 SQVTM, CDR2 ANQGSEA. The CDR3 is 13 residues long. Here the CDR3 reads CSVEVQGGNEQFF. The CDR3 DNA is TGCAGCGTTGAAGTCCAGGGAGGCAATGAGCAGTTCTTC.

This clone was seen many times. The chain links TRBV28 to TRBJ2-7; unclear D gene. The CDR3 loop spans 12 amino acids. In germline, CDR1 is MDHEN, CDR2 SYDVKM. V lost 5 bases, J lost 3 bases, and 8 bases lay in between. CDR3 amino acids: CASSRDGYEQYV. The CDR3 DNA is TGTGCCAGCAGTCGCGACGGCTACGAGCAGTACGTC.

The chain is built from TRBV7-3 and TRBJ2-1; 7 bases line up with TRBD1. Germline CDR1 SGHTA, CDR2 FQGTGA. V gave up 3 bases and J gave up 4 bases; unmatched junction bases: 9. This CDR3 is 16 amino acids long. The CDR3 loop is CASSFRGQVQYNEQFF. CDR3 sequence (DNA): TGTGCCAGCAGCTTCCGTGGACAGGTCCAGTACAATGAGCAGTTCTTC.

This clone was seen only a few times. This chain links TRBV10-3 with TRBJ1-1; D is perhaps TRBD1 (6 bases). The V gene's germline CDR1 is ENHRY and CDR2 SYGVKD. V gave up 11 bases and J gave up 0 bases, with 10 bases separating them. CDR3 size: 12 residues. CDR3 sequence: CACGQLNTEAFF. DNA for the CDR3: TGTGCCTGTGGACAGCTGAACACTGAAGCTTTCTTT.

This sequence joins TRBV14 and TRBJ2-7; the D is unclear. This CDR3 contains 14 residues. Per the germline V gene, CDR1 is SGHDN and CDR2 is FVKESK. V lost 1 base, J lost 2 bases, and 9 bases lay in between. The CDR3 reads CASSQAPPPYEQYF. The CDR3 DNA follows: TGTGCCAGCAGCCAAGCGCCTCCACCCTACGAGCAGTACTTC.

This clone has only a few counts. This chain links TRBV5-1 with TRBJ2-1; no firm D call. From germline, CDR1 is SGHRS and CDR2 YFSETQ. This CDR3 contains 12 residues. Between the trimmed V and J ends, which lost 1 base and 8 bases, there was a span of 7 bases. In DNA form, the CDR3 reads TGCGCCAGCAGCTTGTGGTTGGATGAGCAGTTCTTC. Translation gives CASSLWLDEQFF.

This clone was recorded a few times. The chain uses TRBV29-1 and TRBJ2-3; TRBD1 might be the D (6 bases). Trimming shortened V by 6 bases and J by 7 bases, and 14 bases separated the two germline ends. Germline CDR1 is SQVTM and CDR2 is ANQGSEA. The CDR3 is 12 residues long. CDR3 sequence reads: CSVIRTDHTQYF. The CDR3 DNA follows: TGCAGCGTGATTCGGACAGATCATACGCAGTATTTT.